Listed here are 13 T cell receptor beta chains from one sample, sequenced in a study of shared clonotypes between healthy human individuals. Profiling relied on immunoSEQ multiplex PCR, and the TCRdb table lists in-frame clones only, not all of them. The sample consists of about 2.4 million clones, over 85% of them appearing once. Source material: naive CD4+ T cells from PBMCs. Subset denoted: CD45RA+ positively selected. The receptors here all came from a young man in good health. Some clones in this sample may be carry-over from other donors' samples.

In DNA, the CDR3 is TGTGCCAGCAGCCCAGAGGACGGCAGGGGCTACACCTTC. Its translation is CASSPEDGRGYTF. The chain joins TRBV11-2 to TRBJ1-2; D unresolved. V dropped 5 bases and J dropped 8 bases, with 15 bases sitting between them. The CDR3 is 13 amino acids. CDR1 is SGHAT, CDR2 FQNNGV, per germline.

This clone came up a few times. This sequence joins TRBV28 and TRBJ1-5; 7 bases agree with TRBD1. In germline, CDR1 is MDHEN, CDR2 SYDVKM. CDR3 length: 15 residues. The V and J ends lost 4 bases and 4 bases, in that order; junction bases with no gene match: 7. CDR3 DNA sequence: TGTGCCAGCAGTTCCCGACAGGGTATTAATCAGCCCCAGCATTTT. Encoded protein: CASSSRQGINQPQHF.

CDR3 protein: CAWAGQLDTEAFF. The CDR3 bases are TGTGCCTGGGCAGGACAGTTGGACACTGAAGCTTTCTTT. The chain uses TRBV30 and TRBJ1-1, with D perhaps TRBD1 (6 bases). Germline values: CDR1 GTSNPN, CDR2 SVGIG (reference sequence). The CDR3 spans 13 residues. Trimming took 5 bases from V and 3 from J, leaving 13 bases between them.

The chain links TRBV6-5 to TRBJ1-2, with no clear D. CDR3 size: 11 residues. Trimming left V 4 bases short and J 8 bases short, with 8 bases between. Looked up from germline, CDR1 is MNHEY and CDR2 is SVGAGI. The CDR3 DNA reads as TGTGCCAGCAGTTCTTTGTGGGGCTACACCTTC. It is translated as CASSSLWGYTF.

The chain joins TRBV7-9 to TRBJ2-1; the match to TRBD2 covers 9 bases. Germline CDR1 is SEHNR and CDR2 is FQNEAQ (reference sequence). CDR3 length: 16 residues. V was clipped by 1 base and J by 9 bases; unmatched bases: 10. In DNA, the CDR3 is TGTGCCAGCAGCTTAGAGGCGGGAGGGCCCCAGGGTGAGCAGTTCTTC. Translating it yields CASSLEAGGPQGEQFF.

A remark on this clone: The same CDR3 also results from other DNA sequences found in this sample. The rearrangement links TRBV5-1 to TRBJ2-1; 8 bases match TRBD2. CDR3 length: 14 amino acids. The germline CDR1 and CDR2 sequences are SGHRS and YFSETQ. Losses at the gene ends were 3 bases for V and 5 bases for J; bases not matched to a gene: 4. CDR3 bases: TGCGCCAGCAGCTCGGGCGGGAGGAACAATGAGCAGTTCTTC. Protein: CASSSGGRNNEQFF.

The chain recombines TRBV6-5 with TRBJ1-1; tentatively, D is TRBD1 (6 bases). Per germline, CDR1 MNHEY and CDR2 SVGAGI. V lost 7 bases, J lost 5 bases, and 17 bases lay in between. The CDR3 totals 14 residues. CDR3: CASTLRGGDTEAFF. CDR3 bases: TGTGCCAGCACCCTACGAGGGGGAGATACTGAAGCTTTCTTT.

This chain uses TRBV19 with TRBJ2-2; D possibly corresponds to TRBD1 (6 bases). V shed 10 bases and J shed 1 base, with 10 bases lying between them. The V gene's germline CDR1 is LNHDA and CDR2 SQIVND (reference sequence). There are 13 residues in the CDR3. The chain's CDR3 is CATSGVNTGELFF. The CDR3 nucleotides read TGTGCCACCTCAGGGGTGAACACCGGGGAGCTGTTTTTT.

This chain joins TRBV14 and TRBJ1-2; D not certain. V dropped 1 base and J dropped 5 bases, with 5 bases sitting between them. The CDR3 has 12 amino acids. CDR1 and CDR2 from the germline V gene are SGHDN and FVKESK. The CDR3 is CASSQALYGYTF. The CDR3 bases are TGTGCCAGCAGCCAAGCCCTATATGGCTACACCTTC.

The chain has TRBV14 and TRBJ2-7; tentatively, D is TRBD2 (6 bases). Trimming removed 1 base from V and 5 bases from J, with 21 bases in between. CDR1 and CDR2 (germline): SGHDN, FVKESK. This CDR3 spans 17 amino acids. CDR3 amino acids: CASSQVASSGFSHEQYF. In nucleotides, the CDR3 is TGTGCCAGCAGCCAAGTGGCGTCGAGCGGGTTTTCGCACGAGCAGTACTTC.

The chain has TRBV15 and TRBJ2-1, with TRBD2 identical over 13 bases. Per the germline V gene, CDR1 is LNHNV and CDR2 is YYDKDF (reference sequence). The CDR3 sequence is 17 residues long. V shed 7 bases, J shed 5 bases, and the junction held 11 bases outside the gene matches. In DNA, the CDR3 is TGTGCCACCAAAAAGGCTGGACTAGCGGGAGAGGACAATGAGCAGTTCTTC. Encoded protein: CATKKAGLAGEDNEQFF.

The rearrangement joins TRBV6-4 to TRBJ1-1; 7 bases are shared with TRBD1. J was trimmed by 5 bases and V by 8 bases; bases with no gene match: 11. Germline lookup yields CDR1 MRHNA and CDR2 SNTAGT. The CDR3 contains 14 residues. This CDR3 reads CASPEVAQGTEAFF. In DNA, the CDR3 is TGTGCCAGCCCCGAAGTGGCACAGGGGACTGAAGCTTTCTTT.

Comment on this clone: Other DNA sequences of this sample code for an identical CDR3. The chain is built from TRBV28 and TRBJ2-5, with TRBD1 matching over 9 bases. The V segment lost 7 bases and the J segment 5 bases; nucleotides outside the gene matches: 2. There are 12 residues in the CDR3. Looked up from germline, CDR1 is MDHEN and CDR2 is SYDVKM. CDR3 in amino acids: CASNDRGETQYF. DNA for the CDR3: TGTGCCAGCAACGACAGGGGGGAGACCCAGTACTTC.